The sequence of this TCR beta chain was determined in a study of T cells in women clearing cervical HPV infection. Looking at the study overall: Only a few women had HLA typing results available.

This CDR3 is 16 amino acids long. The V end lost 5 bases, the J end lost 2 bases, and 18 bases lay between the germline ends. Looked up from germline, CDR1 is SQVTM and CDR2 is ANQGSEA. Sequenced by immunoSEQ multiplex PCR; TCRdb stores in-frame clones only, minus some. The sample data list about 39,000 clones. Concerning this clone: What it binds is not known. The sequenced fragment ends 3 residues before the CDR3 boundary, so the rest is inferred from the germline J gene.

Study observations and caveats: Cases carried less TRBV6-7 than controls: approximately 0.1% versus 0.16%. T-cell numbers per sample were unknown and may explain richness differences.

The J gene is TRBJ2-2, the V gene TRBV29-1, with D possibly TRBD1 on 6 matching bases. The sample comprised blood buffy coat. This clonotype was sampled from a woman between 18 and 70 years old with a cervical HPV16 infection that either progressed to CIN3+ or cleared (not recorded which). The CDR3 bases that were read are TGCAGCGTTTGGCTCCCCGGGACACCCAACACCGGGGAG. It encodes CSVWLPGTPNTGE. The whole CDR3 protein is CSVWLPGTPNTGELFF.